This is a list of T cell receptor beta chains from one sample in a study of post-analysis software for immune sequencing data. In TCRdb, the PCR reads were re-called with MiXCR into one record per CDR3 protein. The repertoire has 750,000 to 950,000 distinct CDR3 sequences, approximately 50% of them found once; the top ten carry about 4.8%. The sample was blood. The source is a girl between 5 and 17 years old with multiple sclerosis. Both conserved end residues are part of each CDR3. D genes are given only for firm matches. A clone size is listed for some rows: how often the clone was seen (once, few, many), or a class if it is expanded.

CDR3 protein: CASSLWREVPNEQFF; CDR3 DNA: TGCGCCAGCAGTCTATGGCGGGAGGTCCCCAATGAGCAGTTCTTC; J gene: TRBJ2-1; D gene: TRBD2; clone size: NA; V gene: TRBV4-1
CDR3 protein: CASSYRQGTDTQYF; CDR3 DNA: TGTGCCAGCAGTTACCGACAGGGAACAGATACGCAGTATTTT; J gene: TRBJ2-3; D gene: TRBD1; clone size: NA; V gene: TRBV6-5
CDR3 protein: CASSGTGTNTEAFF; CDR3 DNA: TGTGCCAGCAGCGGGACAGGGACGAACACTGAAGCTTTCTTT; J gene: TRBJ1-1; D gene: TRBD1; clone size: NA; V gene: TRBV12-3/TRBV12-4
CDR3 protein: CASSKELPGGRVYEQYF; CDR3 DNA: TGTGCCAGCAGCAAAGAACTCCCGGGCGGGAGGGTCTACGAGCAGTACTTC; J gene: TRBJ2-7; D gene: TRBD2; clone size: few; V gene: TRBV12-3/TRBV12-4
CDR3 protein: CASSRTGAIYEQYF; CDR3 DNA: TGTGCCAGCAGTAGGACGGGCGCGATCTACGAGCAGTACTTC; J gene: TRBJ2-7; D gene: NA; clone size: NA; V gene: TRBV28
CDR3 protein: CSARDRLDFTQYF; CDR3 DNA: TGCAGTGCTAGAGACCGACTAGATTTTACGCAGTATTTT; J gene: TRBJ2-3; D gene: NA; clone size: NA; V gene: TRBV20-1
CDR3 protein: CSAQYFGGADQETQYF; CDR3 DNA: TGCAGTGCACAGTATTTTGGGGGCGCGGATCAAGAGACCCAGTACTTC; J gene: TRBJ2-5; D gene: NA; clone size: few; V gene: TRBV20-1
CDR3 protein: CASSFYGDTQYF; CDR3 DNA: TGTGCCAGCAGCTTCTACGGGGATACGCAGTATTTT; J gene: TRBJ2-3; D gene: NA; clone size: few; V gene: TRBV5-5
CDR3 protein: CSVEDDWDPYEQYF; CDR3 DNA: TGCAGCGTTGAAGATGACTGGGACCCCTACGAGCAGTACTTC; J gene: TRBJ2-7; D gene: NA; clone size: few; V gene: TRBV29-1
CDR3 protein: CASSYGVGAGANVLTF; CDR3 DNA: TGTGCCAGCAGTTACGGAGTAGGGGCTGGGGCCAACGTCCTGACTTTC; J gene: TRBJ2-6; D gene: NA; clone size: NA; V gene: TRBV6-6
CDR3 protein: CASSGQTSNYGYTF; CDR3 DNA: TGTGCCAGCTCAGGACAGACTAGCAACTATGGCTACACCTTC; J gene: TRBJ1-2; D gene: NA; clone size: NA; V gene: TRBV18
CDR3 protein: CATSRVGSGANVLTF; CDR3 DNA: TGTGCCACCAGCAGAGTCGGATCTGGGGCCAACGTCCTGACTTTC; J gene: TRBJ2-6; D gene: NA; clone size: few; V gene: TRBV15
CDR3 protein: CASSKLAGEPPTQYF; CDR3 DNA: TGTGCCAGCAGTAAGCTAGCGGGAGAGCCTCCTACGCAGTATTTT; J gene: TRBJ2-3; D gene: TRBD2; clone size: NA; V gene: TRBV6-5
CDR3 protein: CSVELWTQETQYF; CDR3 DNA: TGCAGCGTTGAGCTCTGGACCCAAGAGACCCAGTACTTC; J gene: TRBJ2-5; D gene: NA; clone size: few; V gene: TRBV29-1
CDR3 protein: CAWSPTGSGNQPQHF; CDR3 DNA: TGTGCCTGGAGTCCTACAGGGTCCGGCAATCAGCCCCAGCATTTT; J gene: TRBJ1-5; D gene: NA; clone size: once; V gene: TRBV30
CDR3 protein: CASSSPGLAGGSSYNEQYF; CDR3 DNA: TGTGCCAGCAGCTCTCCGGGACTAGCGGGGGGGAGCTCCTACAATGAGCAGTACTTC; J gene: TRBJ2-7; D gene: TRBD2; clone size: few; V gene: TRBV7-2
CDR3 protein: CAIGWDTKETQYF; CDR3 DNA: TGTGCCATCGGGTGGGACACAAAGGAGACCCAGTACTTC; J gene: TRBJ2-5; D gene: NA; clone size: few; V gene: TRBV10-3
CDR3 protein: CASMEAGELFF; CDR3 DNA: TGCGCCAGCATGGAGGCCGGGGAGCTGTTTTTT; J gene: TRBJ2-2; D gene: NA; clone size: NA; V gene: TRBV5-1
CDR3 protein: CASSLVAGKNNEQFF; CDR3 DNA: TGTGCCAGCAGCTTAGTAGCGGGGAAGAACAATGAGCAGTTCTTC; J gene: TRBJ2-1; D gene: TRBD2; clone size: NA; V gene: TRBV11-2
CDR3 protein: CASSKGGGRLADLGPYNEQFF; CDR3 DNA: TGTGCCAGCAGCAAAGGGGGCGGGAGACTAGCGGATCTGGGGCCCTACAATGAGCAGTTCTTC; J gene: TRBJ2-1; D gene: NA; clone size: NA; V gene: TRBV21-1
CDR3 protein: CSAAVEGGVDTQYF; CDR3 DNA: TGCAGTGCCGCGGTGGAGGGGGGCGTAGATACGCAGTATTTT; J gene: TRBJ2-3; D gene: NA; clone size: NA; V gene: TRBV20-1
CDR3 protein: CASSLGGQVEEQYF; CDR3 DNA: TGTGCCAGCAGCTTAGGGGGACAGGTAGAAGAGCAGTACTTC; J gene: TRBJ2-7; D gene: TRBD1; clone size: NA; V gene: TRBV7-2
CDR3 protein: CASRPGLSSYNEQFF; CDR3 DNA: TGCGCCAGCAGGCCGGGACTGAGCTCCTACAATGAGCAGTTCTTC; J gene: TRBJ2-1; D gene: NA; clone size: few; V gene: TRBV5-1
CDR3 protein: CATSRGRGARVGGELFF; CDR3 DNA: TGTGCCACCAGCAGAGGTCGGGGGGCTAGGGTCGGCGGGGAGCTGTTTTTT; J gene: TRBJ2-2; D gene: NA; clone size: NA; V gene: TRBV15
CDR3 protein: CASSPPDTGGVAKNIQYF; CDR3 DNA: TGTGCCAGCAGCCCTCCCGATACAGGGGGTGTTGCCAAAAACATTCAGTACTTC; J gene: TRBJ2-4; D gene: TRBD1; clone size: NA; V gene: TRBV12-3/TRBV12-4
CDR3 protein: CSARARSQETQYF; CDR3 DNA: TGCAGTGCTAGAGCACGGAGTCAAGAGACCCAGTACTTC; J gene: TRBJ2-5; D gene: NA; clone size: NA; V gene: TRBV20-1
CDR3 protein: CASSLTRSTDTQYF; CDR3 DNA: TGTGCCAGCAGTTTGACCCGGAGCACAGATACGCAGTATTTT; J gene: TRBJ2-3; D gene: NA; clone size: few; V gene: TRBV27
CDR3 protein: CASSSPGLAGVNEQFF; CDR3 DNA: TGTGCCAGCAGTTCCCCGGGACTAGCGGGAGTGAATGAGCAGTTCTTC; J gene: TRBJ2-1; D gene: TRBD2; clone size: NA; V gene: TRBV12-3/TRBV12-4
CDR3 protein: CSVWDRATEAFF; CDR3 DNA: TGCAGCGTCTGGGACAGGGCAACTGAAGCTTTCTTT; J gene: TRBJ1-1; D gene: TRBD1; clone size: few; V gene: TRBV29-1
CDR3 protein: CASSARGLLQFF; CDR3 DNA: TGCGCCAGCAGCGCCAGGGGGCTTCTGCAGTTCTTC; J gene: TRBJ2-1; D gene: TRBD1; clone size: NA; V gene: TRBV5-1
CDR3 protein: CASGQVGRYTEAFF; CDR3 DNA: TGTGCCAGCGGCCAAGTGGGGCGCTACACTGAAGCTTTCTTT; J gene: TRBJ1-1; D gene: NA; clone size: NA; V gene: TRBV3-1
CDR3 protein: CASSGSSGGANVLTF; CDR3 DNA: TGTGCCAGCAGTGGCTCGAGCGGTGGGGCCAACGTCCTGACTTTC; J gene: TRBJ2-6; D gene: NA; clone size: NA; V gene: TRBV6-4
CDR3 protein: CASSLVGQGSKTEAFF; CDR3 DNA: TGTGCCAGCAGCTTAGTGGGACAAGGGTCGAAGACTGAAGCTTTCTTT; J gene: TRBJ1-1; D gene: NA; clone size: NA; V gene: TRBV7-9
CDR3 protein: CASSPGTAGWKVIF; CDR3 DNA: TGCGCCAGCAGCCCCGGGACAGCCGGGTGGAAGGTGATTTTT; J gene: TRBJ1-4; D gene: TRBD1; clone size: once; V gene: TRBV4-1
CDR3 protein: CASSLTPSGQETQYF; CDR3 DNA: TGTGCCAGCAGTTTAACTCCTAGCGGACAAGAGACCCAGTACTTC; J gene: TRBJ2-5; D gene: TRBD2; clone size: NA; V gene: TRBV27
CDR3 protein: CASSLGQGINYGYTF; CDR3 DNA: TGCGCCAGCAGCTTGGGACAGGGGATTAACTATGGCTACACCTTC; J gene: TRBJ1-2; D gene: TRBD1; clone size: NA; V gene: TRBV5-1
CDR3 protein: CASSFAGRLGLETQYF; CDR3 DNA: TGTGCTAGCAGCTTCGCTGGGAGACTCGGGTTAGAGACCCAGTACTTC; J gene: TRBJ2-5; D gene: NA; clone size: NA; V gene: TRBV7-9
CDR3 protein: CASSRSGGPEVEAFF; CDR3 DNA: TGTGCCAGCAGCCGAAGTGGGGGGCCTGAGGTGGAAGCTTTCTTT; J gene: TRBJ1-1; D gene: NA; clone size: NA; V gene: TRBV5-5